What follows are 29 T cell receptor beta chains derived from one specimen sequenced in a study of cytomegalovirus exposure and HLA in healthy donors. Clones were sequenced by immunoSEQ multiplex PCR, and TCRdb holds only the in-frame ones, with some missing. The table has about 180,000 clones, around nine tenths seen once; the top ten hold roughly 1.5%. Sequenced input: PBMCs. The receptor set was obtained from a woman in her thirties in good health and CMV-seronegative.

The table lists this clone with a few counts. The chain recombines TRBV19 with TRBJ1-2, with D perhaps TRBD1 (5 bases). The CDR3 is 12 residues long. Deletions cut 8 bases from V and 4 bases from J, with 11 bases between. In germline, CDR1 is LNHDA, CDR2 SQIVND (reference sequence). Here the CDR3 DNA reads TGTGCCAGTTCCAGGGCGAGCTATGGCTACACCTTC. This codes for CASSRASYGYTF.

This rearrangement joins TRBV10-3 to TRBJ1-1, with TRBD1 matching 7 bases. The CDR3 runs to 17 residues. J was trimmed by 4 bases and V by 2 bases; bases with no gene match: 13. CDR1 is ENHRY, CDR2 SYGVKD, per germline. The CDR3 bases are TGTGCCATCAGTGAGCAAGGACCATACAGGGGAAGCACTGAAGCTTTCTTT. Its protein is CAISEQGPYRGSTEAFF.

A few counts support this clone. V usage is TRBV19 and J usage is TRBJ2-7; 10 bases agree with TRBD1. This CDR3 contains 15 residues. Germline-derived CDR1 and CDR2 are LNHDA and SQIVND (reference sequence). V lost 3 bases, J lost 3 bases, and 5 bases stayed unmatched. CDR3 amino acids: CASSMPGQGYYEQYF. CDR3 in DNA: TGTGCCAGTAGTATGCCGGGACAGGGGTACTACGAGCAGTACTTC.

The chain has TRBV18 and TRBJ2-5; 9 nucleotides line up with TRBD1. V was pared by 3 bases and J by 5 bases, with 7 bases of the junction left unmatched. The CDR3 is 15 residues long. The germline V gene encodes CDR1 KGHSH and CDR2 LQKENI. This chain's CDR3 is CASSPVQGAQETQYF. The CDR3 DNA reads TGTGCCAGCTCACCCGTACAGGGGGCGCAGGAGACCCAGTACTTC.

The chain combines TRBV29-1 with TRBJ2-1; no clear D. V lost 6 bases to trimming and J lost 2 bases, with 5 bases between them. CDR3 length: 11 residues. Germline V gene sequence: CDR1 SQVTM, CDR2 ANQGSEA. DNA for the CDR3: TGCAGCGTAGCGACCTACAATGAGCAGTTCTTC. It is translated as CSVATYNEQFF.

The chain combines TRBV5-6 with TRBJ2-5; 11 bases agree with TRBD2. The CDR3 is 17 amino acids. CDR1 is SGHDT and CDR2 is YYEEEE in the germline V gene. Unmatched junction bases numbered 9, after V lost 1 base and J lost 4 bases. This CDR3 reads CASSLRVLAGVVETQYF. CDR3 nucleotide sequence: TGTGCCAGCAGCTTGAGGGTACTAGCGGGGGTAGTAGAGACCCAGTACTTC.

This chain connects TRBV5-6 to TRBJ1-2; TRBD1 might be the D (6 bases). Looked up from germline, CDR1 is SGHDT and CDR2 is YYEEEE. This CDR3 spans 13 amino acids. V dropped 5 bases and J dropped 4 bases, with 12 bases sitting between them. The CDR3 protein is CASSRDTFYGYTF. CDR3 bases: TGTGCCAGCAGTCGGGACACGTTCTATGGCTACACCTTC.

The chain employs TRBV19 and TRBJ1-1, with 8 bases lining up with TRBD1. The CDR3 runs 14 residues. Germline CDR1 and CDR2: LNHDA and SQIVND (reference sequence). The junction had 3 bases not matched to a gene; V was cut back by 5 bases and J by 1 base. The CDR3 sequence is CASSPDRGNTEAFF. The CDR3 DNA reads as TGTGCCAGTAGTCCCGACAGGGGGAACACTGAAGCTTTCTTT.

V gene TRBV2 combines with J gene TRBJ2-7; weak D call: TRBD1 (6 bases). The CDR3 length is 11 residues. V was shortened by 7 bases and J by 4 bases, with 8 bases between the two germline ends. In germline, CDR1 is SNHLY, CDR2 FYNNEI. The CDR3 DNA reads TGTGCCAGCAATCAGGGGTACGAGCAGTACTTC. Residues: CASNQGYEQYF.

V gene TRBV6-1 combines with J gene TRBJ2-5, with 7 positions matching TRBD2. Trimming cost V 3 bases and J 8 bases; bases outside gene matches: 9. CDR1 is MNHNS, CDR2 SASEGT, per germline. The CDR3 has 14 amino acids. For the CDR3, the DNA is TGTGCCAGCAGTGAGTGGGACTACCAGAGAACCCAGTACTTC. Protein: CASSEWDYQRTQYF.

The J gene is TRBJ2-7, the V gene TRBV19; D perhaps matches TRBD2 (6 bases). The CDR3 is 14 residues long. The germline gives CDR1 LNHDA, CDR2 SQIVND (reference sequence). The V and J ends lost 3 bases and 4 bases respectively, with 13 bases between them. DNA for the CDR3: TGTGCCAGTAGTATGGTCGACGGGGGATACGAGCAGTACTTC. This codes for CASSMVDGGYEQYF.

This sequence joins TRBV11-2 and TRBJ1-1; D is uncertain. CDR3 length equals 12 residues. Per the germline V gene, CDR1 is SGHAT and CDR2 is FQNNGV. V lost 1 base and J 8 bases, leaving 8 bases between the germline ends. The CDR3 bases are TGTGCCAGCAGCTTAGTCAACGGGGAAGCTTTCTTT. Its protein product is CASSLVNGEAFF.

The chain links TRBV27 to TRBJ1-6; D uncertain. Trimming shortened V by 3 bases and J by 4 bases, and 7 bases separated the two germline ends. The length of the CDR3 is 14 residues. Germline CDR1 and CDR2: MNHEY and SMNVEV (reference sequence). The CDR3 sequence is CASSFYSYNSPLHF. For the CDR3, the DNA is TGTGCCAGCAGTTTTTACAGTTATAATTCACCCCTCCACTTT.

The CDR3 sequence: CASSLWAGTGGTDTQYF. CDR3 bases: TGTGCCAGCAGCTTATGGGCCGGGACTGGGGGCACAGATACGCAGTATTTT. The gene calls are TRBV7-9 and TRBJ2-3; weak D call: TRBD2 (6 bases). Germline CDR1 reads SEHNR; CDR2 reads FQNEAQ (reference sequence). Trimming removed 2 bases at V and 1 base at J, with 16 bases between. This CDR3 is 17 amino acids long.

V gene TRBV6-1 combines with J gene TRBJ1-4, with unresolved D. CDR3 size: 15 residues. Trimming took off 3 bases at V and 0 bases at J, with 8 bases between the two ends. Germline V gene lookup returns CDR1 MNHNS and CDR2 SASEGT. CDR3 coding DNA: TGTGCCAGCAGTGATTCTCCCGCAACTAATGAAAAACTGTTTTTT. Its protein is CASSDSPATNEKLFF.

The V call is TRBV23-1, the J call TRBJ2-7; 12 nucleotides align to TRBD1. TRBV23-1 is classed as an ORF, of uncertain function. The trim removed 4 bases at V and 3 bases at J, leaving 7 bases unmatched. The CDR3 is 16 amino acids. CDR3 amino acids: CASSLPRDRGHYEQYF. In nucleotides, the CDR3 is TGCGCCAGCAGTCTCCCGAGGGACAGGGGGCACTACGAGCAGTACTTC.

This clone was picked up one time. This CDR3 is CASAVVAGELFF. As DNA, the CDR3 is TGTGCCAGCGCGGTGGTGGCCGGGGAGCTGTTTTTT. The chain recombines TRBV2 with TRBJ2-2, with D hard to call. CDR1 and CDR2 (germline): SNHLY, FYNNEI. The V end was cut by 8 bases, the J end by 6 bases, with 10 bases between. This CDR3 is built from 12 residues. The variable domain in full, completed from reference TRBV2 and TRBJ2-2, reads EPEVTQTPSHQVTQMGQEVILRCVPISNHLYFYWYRQILGQKVEFLVSFYNNEISEKSEIFDDQFSVERPDGSNFTLKIRSTKLEDSAMYFCASAVVAGELFFGEGSRLTVL.

This clone was found once. The V gene is TRBV19, the J gene TRBJ2-7; 8 bases fit TRBD1. Trimming removed 5 bases from V and 5 bases from J; junction bases left unmatched: 8. The CDR3 has 14 residues. The germline CDR1 and CDR2 sequences are LNHDA and SQIVND (reference sequence). The CDR3 DNA is TGTGCCAGTAGTCTTGGACAGGGTCTGCACGAGCAGTACTTC. Translated: CASSLGQGLHEQYF.

The chain carries TRBV9 and TRBJ2-7; D may be TRBD2 (6 bases). The V end was cut by 4 bases, the J end by 4 bases, with 12 bases between. Germline CDR1 and CDR2: SGDLS and YYNGEE. The CDR3 runs to 13 residues. CDR3 coding DNA: TGTGCCAGCAGCCCGAAGACTAGTTACGAGCAGTACTTC. It encodes CASSPKTSYEQYF.

The gene calls are TRBV11-2 and TRBJ2-3, with a weak D call TRBD2 (6 bases). CDR3 length: 15 amino acids. Trimming removed 8 bases from V and 0 bases from J, with 15 bases in between. The germline gives CDR1 SGHAT, CDR2 FQNNGV. The DNA for the CDR3 is TGTGCCAGCTCGAGCGCGGGACGTAGCACAGATACGCAGTATTTT. This sequence encodes CASSSAGRSTDTQYF. The whole variable domain, remainder taken from reference TRBV11-2 and TRBJ2-3, is EAGVAQSPRYKIIEKRQSVAFWCNPISGHATLYWYQQILGQGPKLLIQFQNNGVVDDSQLPKDRFSAERLKGVDSTLKIQPAKLEDSAVYLCASSSAGRSTDTQYFGPGTRLTVL.

The chain has TRBV5-4 and TRBJ1-1; D perhaps matches TRBD1 (5 bases). CDR1 is SGHNT, CDR2 YYREEE, per germline (reference sequence). The CDR3 has 15 amino acids. V dropped 0 bases and J dropped 2 bases, with 11 bases sitting between them. The CDR3 DNA follows: TGTGCCAGCAGCTTGGTGGTGGGGGGAAACACTGAAGCTTTCTTT. Translating it yields CASSLVVGGNTEAFF.

The CDR3 reads CASSSLTGLWDGYTF. The DNA for the CDR3 is TGTGCCAGCAGCTCCTTGACAGGGCTCTGGGATGGCTACACCTTC. The V gene is TRBV7-2, the J gene TRBJ1-2; 7 bases fit TRBD1. CDR1 and CDR2 from the germline V gene are SGHTA and FQGNSA. CDR3 length: 15 residues. V trimming: 4 bases; J trimming: 6 bases; junction bases outside the gene matches: 11.

As concerns this clone: One end of the junction fails to match germline, which may point to a read error. The chain has TRBV7-9 and TRBJ2-7; 9 nucleotides align to TRBD1. The germline CDR1 and CDR2 sequences are SEHNR and FQNEAQ (reference sequence). The CDR3 consists of 15 residues. The CDR3 bases are TGCGCCAGCAGCCAAGCGACAGGGGGGGCCTACGAGCAGTACTTC. Translating it yields CASSQATGGAYEQYF.

This clone was counted only a few times. The J gene is TRBJ1-2, the V gene TRBV10-3; D ambiguous. The CDR3 totals 12 residues. The germline V and J ends were trimmed by 2 bases and 3 bases, with 4 bases remaining between them. Germline assignment: CDR1 ENHRY and CDR2 SYGVKD. DNA for the CDR3: TGTGCCATCAGTGAGGGAGACTATGGCTACACCTTC. It yields the protein CAISEGDYGYTF.

The chain couples TRBV4-1 to TRBJ1-2; TRBD1 is a possible D gene (5 bases). Germline CDR1 reads MGHRA; CDR2 reads YSYEKL. This CDR3 is 14 amino acids long. The V end lost 0 bases, the J end lost 3 bases, and 8 bases lay between the germline ends. The CDR3 DNA is TGCGCCAGCAGCCAAGAATGGGGGGACTATGGCTACACCTTC. Protein: CASSQEWGDYGYTF.

The chain combines TRBV2 with TRBJ2-1; D might be TRBD2 (6 bases). The germline V gene has CDR1 SNHLY and CDR2 FYNNEI. Between the trimmed V and J ends, which lost 1 base and 1 base, there was a span of 8 bases. CDR3 length equals 15 residues. The CDR3: CASSEVGGSYNEQFF. In nucleotides, the CDR3 is TGTGCCAGCAGTGAAGTTGGGGGGTCCTACAATGAGCAGTTCTTC.

In its sample, this clone was seen a few times. The rearrangement joins TRBV11-2 to TRBJ2-7, with a weak D call TRBD2 (6 bases). Deletions cut 3 bases from V and 0 bases from J, with 15 bases between. This CDR3 comprises 16 residues. CDR1 and CDR2 from the germline V gene are SGHAT and FQNNGV. In DNA, the CDR3 is TGTGCCAGCAGCTTCCAAGGTGGGGAGGCCTCCTACGAGCAGTACTTC. Translating it yields CASSFQGGEASYEQYF. Based on the CDR3 plus reference TRBV11-2 and TRBJ2-7, the full variable domain is EAGVAQSPRYKIIEKRQSVAFWCNPISGHATLYWYQQILGQGPKLLIQFQNNGVVDDSQLPKDRFSAERLKGVDSTLKIQPAKLEDSAVYLCASSFQGGEASYEQYFGPGTRLTVT.

This chain uses TRBV5-1 with TRBJ1-6; the match to TRBD1 covers 11 bases. J gave up 9 bases and V 4 bases, and 3 bases lay outside the gene matches. The CDR3 runs 14 residues. Germline-derived CDR1 and CDR2 are SGHRS and YFSETQ. Written as DNA, the CDR3 is TGCGCCAGCAGCCCGGGGACAGGGGGTTCACCCCTCCACTTT. Translating gives CASSPGTGGSPLHF.

This chain links TRBV7-9 with TRBJ1-1; 8 bases align to TRBD1. The germline V gene has CDR1 SEHNR and CDR2 FQNEAQ (reference sequence). The CDR3 is made up of 14 amino acids. After removal of 5 bases from V and 5 bases from J, the junction contained 7 bases not matched to a gene. CDR3 residues: CASSPPGGWTEAFF. The CDR3 DNA sequence: TGTGCCAGCAGCCCCCCAGGGGGCTGGACTGAAGCTTTCTTT.